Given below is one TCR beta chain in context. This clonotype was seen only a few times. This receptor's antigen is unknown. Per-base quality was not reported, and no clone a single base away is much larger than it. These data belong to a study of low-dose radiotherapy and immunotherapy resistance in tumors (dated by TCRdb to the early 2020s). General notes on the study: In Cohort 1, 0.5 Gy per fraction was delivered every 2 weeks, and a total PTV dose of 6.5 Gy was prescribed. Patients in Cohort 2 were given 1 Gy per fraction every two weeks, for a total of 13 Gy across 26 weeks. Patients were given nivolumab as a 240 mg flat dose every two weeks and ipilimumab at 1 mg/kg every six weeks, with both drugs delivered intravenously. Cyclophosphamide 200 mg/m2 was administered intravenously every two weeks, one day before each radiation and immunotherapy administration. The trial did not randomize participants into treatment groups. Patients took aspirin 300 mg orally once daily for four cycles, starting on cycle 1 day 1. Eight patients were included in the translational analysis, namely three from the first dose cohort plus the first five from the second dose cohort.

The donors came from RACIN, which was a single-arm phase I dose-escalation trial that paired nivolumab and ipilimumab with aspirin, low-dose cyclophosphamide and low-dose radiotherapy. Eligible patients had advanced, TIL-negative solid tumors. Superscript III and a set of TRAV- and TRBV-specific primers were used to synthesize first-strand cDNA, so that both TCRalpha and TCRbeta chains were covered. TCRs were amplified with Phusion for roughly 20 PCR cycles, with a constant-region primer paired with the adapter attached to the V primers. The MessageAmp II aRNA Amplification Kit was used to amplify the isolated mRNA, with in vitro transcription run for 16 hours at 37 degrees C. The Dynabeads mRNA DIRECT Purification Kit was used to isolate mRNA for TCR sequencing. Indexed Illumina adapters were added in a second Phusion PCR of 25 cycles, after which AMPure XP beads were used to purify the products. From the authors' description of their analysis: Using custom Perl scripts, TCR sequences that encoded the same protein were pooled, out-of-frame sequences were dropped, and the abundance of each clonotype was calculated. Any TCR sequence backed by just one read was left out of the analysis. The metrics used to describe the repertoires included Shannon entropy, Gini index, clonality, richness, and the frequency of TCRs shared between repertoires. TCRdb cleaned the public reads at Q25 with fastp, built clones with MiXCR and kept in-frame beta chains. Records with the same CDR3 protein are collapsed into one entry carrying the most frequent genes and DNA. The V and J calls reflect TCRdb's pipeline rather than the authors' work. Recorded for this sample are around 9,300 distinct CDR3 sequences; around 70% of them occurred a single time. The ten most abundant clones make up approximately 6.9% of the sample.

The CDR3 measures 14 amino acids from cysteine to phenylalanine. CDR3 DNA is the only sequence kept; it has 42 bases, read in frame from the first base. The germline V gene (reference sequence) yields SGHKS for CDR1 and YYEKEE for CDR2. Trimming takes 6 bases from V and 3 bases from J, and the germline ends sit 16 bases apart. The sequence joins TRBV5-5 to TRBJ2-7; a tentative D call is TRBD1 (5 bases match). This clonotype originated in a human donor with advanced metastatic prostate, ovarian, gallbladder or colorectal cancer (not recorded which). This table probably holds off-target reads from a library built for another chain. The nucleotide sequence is TGTGCCAGCAACCAACAAGACAGTGTCTACGAGCAGTACTTC. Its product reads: CASNQQDSVYEQYF. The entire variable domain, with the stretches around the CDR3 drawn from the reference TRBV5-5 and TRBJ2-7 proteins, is DAGVTQSPTHLIKTRGQQVTLRCSPISGHKSVSWYQQVLGQGPQFIFQYYEKEERGRGNFPDRFSARQFPNYSSELNVNALLLGDSALYLCASNQQDSVYEQYFGPGTRLTVT.